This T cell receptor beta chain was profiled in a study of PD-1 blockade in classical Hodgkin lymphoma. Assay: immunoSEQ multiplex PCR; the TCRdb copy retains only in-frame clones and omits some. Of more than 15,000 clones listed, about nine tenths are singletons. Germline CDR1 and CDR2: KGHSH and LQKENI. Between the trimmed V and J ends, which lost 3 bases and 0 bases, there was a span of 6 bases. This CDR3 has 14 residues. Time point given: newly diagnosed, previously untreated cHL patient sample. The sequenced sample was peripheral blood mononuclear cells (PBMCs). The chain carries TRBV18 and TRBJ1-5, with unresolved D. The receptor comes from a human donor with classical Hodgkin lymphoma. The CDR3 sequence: CASSPYYSNQPQHF. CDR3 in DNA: TGTGCCAGCTCACCGTATTATAGCAATCAGCCCCAGCATTTT.